This TCR beta chain was retrieved from a study of cytomegalovirus exposure and HLA in healthy donors. Study-wide findings and caveats: In an earlier analysis, in some 600 donors, most V segments appeared productive either ~90% or ~30% of the time.

The PCR ran on 60 Vbeta and 13 Jbeta primers. Measured with immunoSEQ multiplex PCR; TCRdb has only the in-frame clones, and not every one. The sample shows under 200,000 clones, approximately 83% of them seen only once. Worth noting for this clone: Its antigen is currently unknown.

CDR1 is SGHTA, CDR2 FQGNSA, per germline. V trimming: 5 bases; J trimming: 6 bases; junction bases outside the gene matches: 4. The CDR3 length is 13 residues. The sequenced material came from PBMCs. The chain links TRBV7-2 to TRBJ2-3; TRBD2 matches at 8 bases. The source is a man between 18 and 35 years old in good health and CMV-seropositive. The CDR3, as DNA: TGTGCCAGCAGCGTTCGCGGGGGGGATACGCAGTATTTT. Translation gives CASSVRGGDTQYF.